A selection of T cell receptor beta chains follows, all from one sample in a study of CD8+CD57+ T cells in acquired aplastic anemia. Each CDR3 protein is one row after TCRdb ran MiXCR on the reads. The profile shows under 200,000 distinct CDR3 sequences, 40% to 55% of them singletons. Sequencing was carried out using sorted CD4+, CD8+, or CD8+CD57+ T cells (not recorded which) from PBMCs. The receptors shown here come from a human donor with aplastic anemia. Both conserved end residues are part of each CDR3. The D gene is left open where the match is weak. The size entry is marked missing in some rows and otherwise reads once, few, many or a size class.

>-|-|TRBJ1-2|TRBV15
TGTGCCACCAGCAGAGAGGAAGGGAGCGCAGGGGGCTACACCTTC
CATSREEGSAGGYTF
>-|TRBD1|TRBJ2-7|TRBV11-1
TGTGCCAGCAGCCCTCTCCCGGGACAGGGGACCACCTACGAGCAGTACTTC
CASSPLPGQGTTYEQYF
>many|TRBD2|TRBJ2-7|TRBV5-4
TGTGCCAGCAGCCGGGGGGGACTAGCGGGAGGGGTCGACGAGCAGTACTTC
CASSRGGLAGGVDEQYF
>-|TRBD2|TRBJ2-7|TRBV3-1
TGTGCCAGCAGCCAGCTAGCGGGAGCTTACGAGCAGTACTTC
CASSQLAGAYEQYF
>-|TRBD2|TRBJ2-1|TRBV30
TGTGCCTGGAGAGTAGCGGGAGGGATGGATGAGCAGTTCTTC
CAWRVAGGMDEQFF
>-|-|TRBJ2-1|TRBV7-6
TGTGCCAGCAGCGAGACTAGTGGTGAGCAGTTCTTC
CASSETSGEQFF
>-|-|TRBJ1-2|TRBV27
TGTGCCTGCACCCCACGACGGGGTGAGTATGGCTACACCTTC
CACTPRRGEYGYTF
>many|-|TRBJ1-3|TRBV2
TGTGCCAGCAGTGAAGTCGCGGGAAACACCATATATTTT
CASSEVAGNTIYF
>many|-|TRBJ1-4|TRBV2
TGTGCCAGCAGTGAATCACGGGTCGAAAAACTGTTTTTT
CASSESRVEKLFF
>-|TRBD2|TRBJ2-7|TRBV5-1
TGCGCCAGCAGTTATAGTCTAGCGGGGGCGAACTATGAGCAGTACTTC
CASSYSLAGANYEQYF
>many|TRBD1|TRBJ1-3|TRBV5-4
TGTGCCAGCGGGACAGACTCTGGAAACACCATATATTTT
CASGTDSGNTIYF
>-|TRBD1|TRBJ1-5|TRBV24-1
TGTGCCACCAGTGACCCGGGGACAGATCAGCCCCAGCATTTT
CATSDPGTDQPQHF
>many|-|TRBJ2-3|TRBV20-1
TGCAGTGCTAGCCAACTGATCCAGAACACAGATACGCAGTATTTT
CSASQLIQNTDTQYF
>many|TRBD2|TRBJ2-5|TRBV24-1
TGTGCCACCAGTGACCGAGGCAGCGGGAGTTCTTGGGAGACCCAGTACTTC
CATSDRGSGSSWETQYF
>few|-|TRBJ2-5|TRBV28
TGTGCCAGCAGTTTTAGGGGGCTAGGAGGGGAGACCCAGTACTTC
CASSFRGLGGETQYF
>once|-|TRBJ2-2|TRBV2
TGTGCCAGCAGTAGGGGCTCCGGGGAGCTGTTTTTT
CASSRGSGELFF
>many|TRBD1|TRBJ1-2|TRBV19
TGTGCCAGTAGTCCTCGACAGGGAAAGGACTATGGCTACACCTTC
CASSPRQGKDYGYTF
>many|-|TRBJ2-1|TRBV6-4
TGTGCCAGCAGTGGGACGGATAACAATGAGCAGTTCTTC
CASSGTDNNEQFF
>few|TRBD1|TRBJ2-1|TRBV20-1
TGCAGTGCTTCCTATCCAGGGGGTGGAAAGAATGAGCAGTTCTTC
CSASYPGGGKNEQFF
>many|TRBD2|TRBJ2-2|TRBV24-1
TGTGCCACCAGTGACGGACTAGCAGTTCCCGGGGAGCTGTTTTTT
CATSDGLAVPGELFF
>many|-|TRBJ2-3|TRBV19
TGTGCCAGTAGTGATACTTATACAGATACGCAGTATTTT
CASSDTYTDTQYF
>many|-|TRBJ2-7|TRBV28
TGTGCCAGCAGTTCTCAACCCGACCCGGGCCGGGAGCAGTACTTC
CASSSQPDPGREQYF
>many|-|TRBJ1-5|TRBV12-3/TRBV12-4
TGTGCCAGCAGTTTCAGGGGAAGCGGATCAGGGCAGCCCCAGCATTTT
CASSFRGSGSGQPQHF
>few|-|TRBJ1-3|TRBV30
TGTGCCTGGAGGCCTCCCGGCCCACGCGGTGGAAACACCATATATTTT
CAWRPPGPRGGNTIYF
>medium-sized|-|TRBJ1-6|TRBV29-1
TGCAGCGTTGGTAACGACGTGAATTCACCCCTCCACTTT
CSVGNDVNSPLHF
>-|-|TRBJ1-3|TRBV24-1
TGTGCACGGTTCTGGGGGGCTGGAAACACCATATATTTT
CARFWGAGNTIYF
>-|TRBD2|TRBJ2-7|TRBV29-1
TGCAGCGTTGAAGCTTGGTGGGGGGGGAACGAGCAGTACTTC
CSVEAWWGGNEQYF
>many|TRBD2|TRBJ2-1|TRBV12-3/TRBV12-4
TGTGCCAGCAGCCGCGGGACTATTAGTGAGCAGTTCTTC
CASSRGTISEQFF
>-|-|TRBJ2-7|TRBV7-2
TGCGCCAGCAGCTTATTATCGGGAGACCCCTACGAGCAGTACTTC
CASSLLSGDPYEQYF
>many|TRBD2|TRBJ2-1|TRBV20-1
TGCAGTGCTACGGGACTAGCGGACAATGAGCAGTTCTTC
CSATGLADNEQFF
>many|TRBD2|TRBJ2-7|TRBV30
TGTGCCGGGACTAGCGGATTCTACGAGCAGTACTTC
CAGTSGFYEQYF
>many|-|TRBJ1-4|TRBV5-6
TGTGCCAGCAGCGAACGGCGGACAGCTGAAAAACTGTTTTTT
CASSERRTAEKLFF
>many|-|TRBJ1-3|TRBV4-1
TGCGCCAGCAGCCAAGATCTCGGGGGTTATGGAAACACCATATATTTT
CASSQDLGGYGNTIYF
>few|TRBD1|TRBJ1-1|TRBV6-1
TGTGCCAGCAGTCTAGGACAGGGCTCTGAAGCTTTCTTT
CASSLGQGSEAFF
>many|-|TRBJ1-2|TRBV6-1
TGTGCCAGCACTGGATCCCCAAGTACCCGGAGCTATGGCTACACCTTC
CASTGSPSTRSYGYTF
>-|-|TRBJ1-5|TRBV2
TGTGCCAGCAGTGGACGGGGGGGACAGCCCCAGCATTTT
CASSGRGGQPQHF
>many|-|TRBJ1-2|TRBV19
TGTGCCAGTAGTATACGCCAGGGAGGTGACTATGGCTACACCTTC
CASSIRQGGDYGYTF
>few|-|TRBJ2-5|TRBV24-1
TGTGCCACCAGTGATAGGAGCGGAATAGGGGAGACCCAGTACTTC
CATSDRSGIGETQYF
>-|-|TRBJ2-1|TRBV11-2
TGTGCCAGCAGCTTTGGGTCTTCCTACAATGAGCAGTTCTTC
CASSFGSSYNEQFF
>-|-|TRBJ2-3|TRBV10-2
TGCGCCAGCAGGGGTACTCCCCCTAGCACAGATACGCAGTATTTT
CASRGTPPSTDTQYF
>-|-|TRBJ2-7|TRBV6-5
TGTGCCAGCAGTTGGGGGGGACACTCCTACGAGCAGTACTTC
CASSWGGHSYEQYF
>-|-|TRBJ1-6|TRBV19
TGTGCCAGTAGCGGCCTGGGGAATTCACCCCTCCACTTT
CASSGLGNSPLHF
>-|TRBD2|TRBJ2-7|TRBV7-2
TGTGCCAGCAGCTTAGGACTAGCGGGCAACTACGAGCAGTACTTC
CASSLGLAGNYEQYF
>-|-|TRBJ1-2|TRBV20-1
TGCAGTGCTCCCTGGGGGGGGGCCGGAGACACCTTC
CSAPWGGAGDTF
>many|-|TRBJ2-2|TRBV7-3
TGTGCCAGCAGCAGGGTCAGGAACGGGGAGCTGTTTTTT
CASSRVRNGELFF
>-|-|TRBJ1-2|TRBV2
TGTGCCACCTCTCTAGACAGTCGGGGGTATGGCTACACCTTC
CATSLDSRGYGYTF
>-|TRBD2|TRBJ2-7|TRBV20-1
TGCAGTGCTAGAGGGGGGACTAGCGGGGGCGATCCCTACGAGCAGTACTTC
CSARGGTSGGDPYEQYF
>-|-|TRBJ1-6|TRBV12-3/TRBV12-4
TGTGCCAGCAGTCAGACCCCGGGAAGTTCACCCCTCCACTTT
CASSQTPGSSPLHF
>-|-|TRBJ2-1|TRBV28
TGTGCCAGCAGTTCCACCCGACTCTCACAGTTCTTC
CASSSTRLSQFF
>-|-|TRBJ2-6|TRBV5-1
TGCGCCAGCAGCGCCCAAATTGAGGGGGCCAACGTCCTGACTTTC
CASSAQIEGANVLTF
>few|TRBD2|TRBJ2-5|TRBV3-1
TGTGCCAGCAGCCTAAGGAAGGGGAGGGCCAGGGACCAAGAGACCCAGTACTTC
CASSLRKGRARDQETQYF
>-|-|TRBJ1-1|TRBV7-9
TGTGCCAGCAGCAAATACGGGACCTTGAACACTGAAGCTTTCTTT
CASSKYGTLNTEAFF
>-|-|TRBJ1-3|TRBV7-9
TGTGCCAGCAGCGGGGCGCGAAACACCATATATTTT
CASSGARNTIYF